This is a list of T cell receptor beta chains from one sample in a study of identical twins. TCRdb re-called the 5' RACE reads with MiXCR, one entry per CDR3 protein. The data show roughly 200,000 distinct CDR3 sequences, less than 20% seen once. This same sample was also taken into another study, of T cells expressing NK-cell markers.

Source material: CD8+ T cells sorted from blood. These receptors were obtained from a woman aged 18-35 years in good health. CDR3s include the opening cysteine and the closing phenylalanine or tryptophan. The D gene is left open where the match is weak. Size is stated for part of the rows, as once, few or many counts, or as a class when the clone is expanded.

TRBJ2-1,NA,TRBD2,TRBV12-3/TRBV12-4,TGTGCCAGCAGTCCGCGGACTAGCGGGGCCACCTACAATGAGCAGTTCTTC,CASSPRTSGATYNEQFF
TRBJ2-1,few,TRBD1,TRBV6-6,TGTGCCAGCAACAGGGGCGCGATATATGAGCAGTTCTTC,CASNRGAIYEQFF
TRBJ2-1,NA,TRBD2,TRBV6-4,TGTGCCAGCAGTGGGGGGGGTAGTCCCAATGAGCAGTTCTTC,CASSGGGSPNEQFF
TRBJ2-7,NA,NA,TRBV4-2,TGTGCCAGCAGCCAAATCCTCGGGGACGAGCAGTACTTC,CASSQILGDEQYF
TRBJ2-5,few,NA,TRBV2,TGTGCCAGCACTTACCCGGGGGCGGAAGAGACCCAGTACTTC,CASTYPGAEETQYF
TRBJ1-5,NA,NA,TRBV6-5,TGTGCCAGCAGTTACGGAGGGTACAATCAGCCCCAGCATTTT,CASSYGGYNQPQHF
TRBJ2-5,few,NA,TRBV12-3/TRBV12-4,TGTGCCAGCACCGTAGGGGGAGCGGAGACCCAGTACTTC,CASTVGGAETQYF
TRBJ2-7,few,TRBD1,TRBV7-9,TGTGCCAGCAGTCCAGGGACAGGGCCTCGCTACGAGCAGTACTTC,CASSPGTGPRYEQYF
TRBJ2-7,NA,TRBD1,TRBV15,TGTGCCACCAGCAGAGATGTCGGGACAGGGCGCGAGCAGTACTTC,CATSRDVGTGREQYF
TRBJ2-2,many,NA,TRBV7-2,TGTGCCAGCAGCTTAACGAACACCGGGGAGCTGTTTTTT,CASSLTNTGELFF
TRBJ2-1,NA,TRBD1,TRBV2,TGTGCCAGCAGGCTCCCGGGACAGGGAGCCTACAATGAGCAGTTCTTC,CASRLPGQGAYNEQFF
TRBJ2-3,NA,TRBD1,TRBV20-1,TGCAGTGCTAGAAGCTTTAGACAGGGCCCAGATACGCAGTATTTT,CSARSFRQGPDTQYF
TRBJ2-1,NA,NA,TRBV14,TGTGCCAGCTCACCCGGGACCCCCAATGAGCAGTTCTTC,CASSPGTPNEQFF
TRBJ2-1,NA,NA,TRBV7-9,TGTGCCAGCAGCTCCGACCGACCGAGTGAGCAGTTCTTC,CASSSDRPSEQFF
TRBJ2-2,few,TRBD2,TRBV29-1,TGCAGCGCCCGGGGGGGAAAGAACACCGGGGAGCTGTTTTTT,CSARGGKNTGELFF
TRBJ2-2,NA,NA,TRBV7-9,TGTGCCAGCAGCCCTCCGGACAGTGGAACCGGGGAGCTGTTTTTT,CASSPPDSGTGELFF
TRBJ2-3,NA,TRBD2,TRBV7-8,TGTGCCAGCAGCTTCGCTAGCGGGAGCCCTAGCACAGATACGCAGTATTTT,CASSFASGSPSTDTQYF
TRBJ2-1,few,NA,TRBV9,TGTGCCAGCAGCCCGAGCGGACCCACCGAGCAGTTCTTC,CASSPSGPTEQFF
TRBJ2-3,NA,NA,TRBV7-6,TGTGCCAGCAGCTTAGCGGGATCTGATACGCAGTATTTT,CASSLAGSDTQYF